The 18 T cell receptor beta chains presented below share a single source sample, sequenced in a study of shared clonotypes between healthy human individuals. Naive-designated CD8 cells lacked CD45RO, were positively enriched for CCR7, and omitted terminally differentiated effector memory CD45RA+ cells. Sequencing was performed with immunoSEQ multiplex PCR; in TCRdb, only in-frame clones are kept and a portion is missing. The table records about 1.9 million clones, 80% to 95% of them present only once. Specimen: naive CD8+ T cells from PBMCs. These receptors were taken from a man aged 18 to 30 in good health. Some clones in this sample may be carry-over from other donors' samples.

The V call is TRBV7-9, the J call TRBJ2-1, with 10 bases matching TRBD1. CDR3 length: 15 residues. Germline assignment: CDR1 SEHNR and CDR2 FQNEAQ (reference sequence). Germline trimming cut 5 bases from V and 4 bases from J; bases unmatched to any gene: 5. CDR3 coding DNA: TGTGCCAGCAGCACCCGACAGGGGGCGTACAATGAGCAGTTCTTC. It specifies CASSTRQGAYNEQFF.

The rearrangement links TRBV7-8 to TRBJ2-7, with D possibly matching TRBD2 (6 bases). Between the trimmed V and J ends, which lost 4 bases and 0 bases, there was a span of 13 bases. The CDR3 consists of 15 residues. Per the germline V gene, CDR1 is SGHVS and CDR2 is FQNEAQ. CDR3 sequence (DNA): TGTGCCAGCAGCTCCCGAGGAGGGATCTCCTACGAGCAGTACTTC. Protein: CASSSRGGISYEQYF.

The chain joins TRBV7-8 to TRBJ2-1; 8 bases are a match to TRBD2. J was trimmed by 10 bases and V by 5 bases; bases with no gene match: 22. Per germline, CDR1 SGHVS and CDR2 FQNEAQ. The CDR3 has 18 amino acids. CDR3 nucleotide sequence: TGTGCCAGCAGCGCCTCACCCGCACGGGAGGGTTCGGGCGGAGAGCAGTTCTTC. It specifies CASSASPAREGSGGEQFF.

The chain recombines TRBV7-3 with TRBJ2-6; D is possibly TRBD1 (5 bases). The CDR3 sequence is 15 residues long. The V and J ends lost 6 bases and 4 bases respectively, with 13 bases between them. Germline CDR1 SGHTA, CDR2 FQGTGA. The CDR3 bases are TGTGCCAGCAGATCGATCAGGGCCGGGGCCAACGTCCTGACTTTC. Its translation: CASRSIRAGANVLTF.

The chain joins TRBV27 to TRBJ1-3; possibly TRBD1 for D (5 bases). There are 15 residues in the CDR3. Germline V CDR1 and CDR2: MNHEY, SMNVEV (reference sequence). V was trimmed by 4 bases and J by 0 bases, leaving 10 bases between them. CDR3: CASSSGPVSGNTIYF. CDR3 sequence (DNA): TGTGCCAGCAGTTCGGGACCGGTCTCTGGAAACACCATATATTTT.

This rearrangement joins TRBV10-3 to TRBJ2-7; 10 nucleotides match TRBD1. Germline V gene sequence: CDR1 ENHRY, CDR2 SYGVKD. V lost 8 bases and J lost 3; bases outside the gene matches: 4. CDR3 size: 13 residues. CDR3 amino acids: CAIGDRGHYEQYF. The CDR3 nucleotides are TGTGCCATCGGAGACAGGGGGCACTACGAGCAGTACTTC.

This chain connects TRBV7-2 to TRBJ2-1; no firm D call. The CDR3 contains 15 residues. The V end lost 3 bases, the J end lost 0 bases, and 9 bases lay between the germline ends. From germline, CDR1 is SGHTA and CDR2 FQGNSA. The CDR3 nucleotides are TGTGCCAGCAGCTTGGAATGGCTCTCCTACAATGAGCAGTTCTTC. Translation: CASSLEWLSYNEQFF.

The chain couples TRBV7-6 to TRBJ2-7; TRBD1 might be the D (6 bases). Trimming removed 2 bases from V and 3 bases from J, with 14 bases in between. Germline CDR1 and CDR2: SGHVS and FNYEAQ. The CDR3 length is 15 residues. This CDR3 is CASSLFRGSNYEQYF. The CDR3 nucleotides read TGTGCCAGCAGCTTATTCAGGGGATCGAACTACGAGCAGTACTTC.

This clone has a single count. The genes are TRBV5-1 and TRBJ1-3; 7 bases fit TRBD1. The CDR3 runs 16 residues. Germline CDR1 and CDR2: SGHRS and YFSETQ. The J segment lost 0 bases and the V segment lost 4 bases, leaving 7 bases of the junction unmatched. For the CDR3, the DNA is TGCGCCAGCAGCCGAGACAGGGACTACTCTGGAAACACCATATATTTT. Translating gives CASSRDRDYSGNTIYF.

The CDR3 loop reads CASSPETGTRYQETQYF. For the CDR3, the DNA is TGCGCCAGCAGCCCGGAGACAGGGACTCGGTACCAAGAGACCCAGTACTTC. The chain has TRBV5-1 and TRBJ2-5, with D possibly being TRBD1 (7 bases). The CDR3 loop spans 17 amino acids. Germline V lookup: CDR1 SGHRS, CDR2 YFSETQ. Trimming shortened V by 4 bases and J by 0 bases, and 19 bases separated the two germline ends.

The chain recombines TRBV9 with TRBJ2-3, with a tentative D call TRBD2 (5 bases). The CDR3 runs to 13 residues. Trimming pared 3 bases from V and 4 bases from J, leaving 9 bases between. Germline assignment: CDR1 SGDLS and CDR2 YYNGEE. The CDR3 nucleotides read TGTGCCAGCAGCGCGGGGTGGTCAGATACGCAGTATTTT. This gives the protein CASSAGWSDTQYF.

The gene calls are TRBV27 and TRBJ2-5; a possible D gene is TRBD1 (6 bases). The V end lost 2 bases, the J end lost 9 bases, and 13 bases lay between the germline ends. The germline gives CDR1 MNHEY, CDR2 SMNVEV (reference sequence). This CDR3 comprises 13 residues. The CDR3 nucleotides read TGTGCCAGCAGTTTACTAGCCGGGACATCCCAGTACTTC. It yields the protein CASSLLAGTSQYF.

About this clone: This sample includes further DNA sequences coding for the same CDR3. The chain uses TRBV27 and TRBJ1-1; D is unclear. Germline V gene sequence: CDR1 MNHEY, CDR2 SMNVEV (reference sequence). The V end lost 2 bases, the J end lost 0 bases, and 4 bases lay between the germline ends. There are 13 residues in the CDR3. The CDR3 region is CASSLNMNTEAFF. The CDR3 DNA reads TGTGCCAGCAGTTTAAATATGAACACTGAAGCTTTCTTT.

The chain employs TRBV5-4 and TRBJ1-2; TRBD1 might be the D (5 bases). The germline V and J ends were trimmed by 4 bases and 8 bases, with 21 bases remaining between them. Germline lookup yields CDR1 SGHNT and CDR2 YYREEE (reference sequence). The CDR3 totals 15 residues. CDR3: CASSRPREGIEGYTF. CDR3 DNA sequence: TGTGCCAGCAGCCGCCCCAGGGAGGGAATTGAGGGCTACACCTTC.

The chain has TRBV4-1 and TRBJ1-5, with 7 bases aligning to TRBD1. Germline V gene sequence: CDR1 MGHRA, CDR2 YSYEKL. The CDR3 totals 16 residues. The trim removed 3 bases at V and 4 bases at J, leaving 9 bases unmatched. CDR3 sequence (DNA): TGCGCCAGCAGCCATGGGCAAGGACAGGTTAATCAGCCCCAGCATTTT. Translation: CASSHGQGQVNQPQHF.

The chain combines TRBV9 with TRBJ1-4, with D possibly matching TRBD1 (6 bases). CDR1 is SGDLS, CDR2 YYNGEE, per germline. The CDR3 covers 15 residues. V was clipped by 4 bases and J by 8 bases, with 18 bases between them. The CDR3 is CASSRYGQLKEKLFF. In DNA, the CDR3 is TGTGCCAGCAGCAGATACGGACAGCTTAAAGAAAAACTGTTTTTT.

The rearrangement joins TRBV28 to TRBJ2-7; D gene unclear. The CDR3 is 16 residues long. The V gene's germline CDR1 is MDHEN and CDR2 SYDVKM. V lost 8 bases, J lost 0 bases, and 20 bases lay in between. The CDR3 region has the DNA TGTGCCAGCTCCTACTCCTGGGCAGCCAGCTCCTACGAGCAGTACTTC. It is translated as CASSYSWAASSYEQYF.

This chain joins TRBV28 and TRBJ2-1; D remains unclear. The CDR3 length is 14 residues. V was cut by 6 bases and J by 2 bases, with 11 bases left in between. Germline V lookup: CDR1 MDHEN, CDR2 SYDVKM. The CDR3 sequence: CASRPTPAYNEQFF. As DNA, the CDR3 is TGTGCCAGCAGACCGACTCCTGCCTACAATGAGCAGTTCTTC.